This TCR beta chain emerged from a study of CD8 T cells in ankylosing spondylitis. Whole-study results and caveats: Earlier studies detected some motif variants in reactive arthritis synovial fluid and blood. One TCR beta motif, made up of roughly eight highly homologous variants, appeared characteristic of ankylosing spondylitis blood.

V lost 0 bases and J 1 base, leaving 11 bases between the germline ends. The V gene's germline CDR1 is SGHRS and CDR2 YFSETQ. The CDR3 has 16 residues. The sample holds many counts of this clonotype. Its specificity is not known. Making use of molecular barcodes, quantitative 5'-RACE generated TCR beta libraries. TCRdb re-derived calls from the 5' RACE reads in MiXCR, one entry per CDR3 protein. The table has 750,000 to 850,000 distinct CDR3 sequences, about an eighth seen once. This rearrangement joins TRBV5-1 to TRBJ2-1; a weak D match, TRBD1 (7 bases). The sequencing sample was made of blood, either unsorted or a sorted T cell fraction (not recorded which). The receptor comes from a male donor with ankylosing spondylitis. CDR3 region: CASSLGQGGSYNEQFF. CDR3 in DNA: TGCGCCAGCAGCTTGGGCCAGGGGGGTTCCTACAATGAGCAGTTCTTC.